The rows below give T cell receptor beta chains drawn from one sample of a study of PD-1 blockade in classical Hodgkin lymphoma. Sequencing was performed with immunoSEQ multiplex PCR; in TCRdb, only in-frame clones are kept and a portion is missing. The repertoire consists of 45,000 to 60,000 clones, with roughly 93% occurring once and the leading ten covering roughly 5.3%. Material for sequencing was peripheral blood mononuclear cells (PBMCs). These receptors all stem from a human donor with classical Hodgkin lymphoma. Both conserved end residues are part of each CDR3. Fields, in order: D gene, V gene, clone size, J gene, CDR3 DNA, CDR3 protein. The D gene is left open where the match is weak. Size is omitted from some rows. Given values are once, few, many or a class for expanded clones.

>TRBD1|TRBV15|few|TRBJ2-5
TGTGCCACCTCTAACCGCAGGGGGCTAGAGACCCAGTACTTC
CATSNRRGLETQYF
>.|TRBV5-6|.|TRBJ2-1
TGTGCCAGCAGCAACGGCCCTGGGGGTTACAATGAGCAGTTCTTC
CASSNGPGGYNEQFF
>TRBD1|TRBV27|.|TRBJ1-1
TGTGCCAGCAGTTCAATCCCACCGGGACAGCCGAACACTGAAGCTTTCTTT
CASSSIPPGQPNTEAFF
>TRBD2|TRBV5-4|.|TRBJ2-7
TGTGCCAGCATTCCTTACGGACTAGCGGGAAAAACTCTCGGGGACGAGCAGTACTTC
CASIPYGLAGKTLGDEQYF
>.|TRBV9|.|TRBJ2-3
TGTGCCAGCACCTTAGGGGGTAGCGGGAGCACAGATACGCAGTATTTT
CASTLGGSGSTDTQYF
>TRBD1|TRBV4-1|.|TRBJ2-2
TGCGCCAGCAGCCAGAGGGGGCCTTTGCTGTTTTTT
CASSQRGPLLFF
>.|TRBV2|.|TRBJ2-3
TGTGCCAGCAGTGGGGTTCGATCCGATACGCAGTATTTT
CASSGVRSDTQYF
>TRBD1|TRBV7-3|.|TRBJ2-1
TGTGCCAGCAGCTTTCAGGGGGCGCATGTCGATGAGCAGTTCTTC
CASSFQGAHVDEQFF
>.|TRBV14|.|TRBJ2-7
TGTGCCAGCAGCCAAGACAACGAGCAGTACTTC
CASSQDNEQYF
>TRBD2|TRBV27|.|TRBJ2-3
TGTGCCAGCAGACAAGTTCGGTGGACTAGCGCAGATACGCAGTATTTT
CASRQVRWTSADTQYF
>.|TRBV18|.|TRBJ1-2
TGTGCCAGCTCACATGACAGAGGAGGGAACTATGGCTACACCTTC
CASSHDRGGNYGYTF
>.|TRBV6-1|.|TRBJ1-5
TGTGCCAGCAGCCTCCGAGCCCAGGGGCATCAGCCCCAGCATTTT
CASSLRAQGHQPQHF
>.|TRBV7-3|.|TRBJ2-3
TGTGCCAGCAGTCCTAGCGCTTACACAGATACGCAGTATTTT
CASSPSAYTDTQYF
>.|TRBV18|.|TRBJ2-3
TGTGCCAGCTCGATTCCTCAAGGGCCACAGTATTTT
CASSIPQGPQYF
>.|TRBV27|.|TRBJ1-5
TGTGCCAGCAGCGATGAGTGGAGCAATCAGCCCCAGCATTTT
CASSDEWSNQPQHF
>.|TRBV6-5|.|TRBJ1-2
TGTGCCAGCAGTTTTCAGATCCCTTGGGTTAGTGGCTACACCTTC
CASSFQIPWVSGYTF
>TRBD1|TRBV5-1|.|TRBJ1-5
TGCGCCAGCAGTCGGCAGGGGGGCAATCAGCCCCAGCATTTT
CASSRQGGNQPQHF
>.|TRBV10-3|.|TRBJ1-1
TGTGCCATCAGTGAGTCGGGGTCAGGGGCTGAAGCTTTCTTT
CAISESGSGAEAFF
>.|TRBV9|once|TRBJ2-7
TGTGCCAGCAGCGTAGAGGATGGGTACGAGCAGTACTTC
CASSVEDGYEQYF
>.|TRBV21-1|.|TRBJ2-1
TGTGCCAGCAGCAAATGGGGGGGAAAATCCTACAATGAGCAGTTCTTC
CASSKWGGKSYNEQFF
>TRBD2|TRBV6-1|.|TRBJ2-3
TGTGCCAGCAGTGGGACTAGCGGGGCAGATACGCAGTATTTT
CASSGTSGADTQYF
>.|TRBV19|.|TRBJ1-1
TGTGCCAGTAGCGGCGGGGGCTGGGGCACTGAAGCTTTCTTT
CASSGGGWGTEAFF
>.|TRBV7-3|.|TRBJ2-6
TGTGCCAGCAGCGTGGGGGCGGGGAGCGGGGCCAACGTCCTGACTTTC
CASSVGAGSGANVLTF
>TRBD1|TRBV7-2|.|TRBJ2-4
TGTGCCAGCAGCCCCCGGACAGGGACGTACTTC
CASSPRTGTYF
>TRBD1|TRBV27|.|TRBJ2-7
TGTGCCAGCAGTTCCGGGACAGGGGGGTTCTACGAGCAGTACTTC
CASSSGTGGFYEQYF
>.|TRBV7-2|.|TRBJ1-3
TGTGCCAGCAGCCAGCAACAGGGTCGGTACACCATATATTTT
CASSQQQGRYTIYF
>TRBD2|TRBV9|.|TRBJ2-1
TGTGCCAGCAGCTCTGGACTAGCGGGTAACAATGAGCAGTTCTTC
CASSSGLAGNNEQFF
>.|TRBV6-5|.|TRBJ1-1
TGTGCCAGCAGTTACGGAGGGGCCGGGACTGAAGCTTTCTTT
CASSYGGAGTEAFF
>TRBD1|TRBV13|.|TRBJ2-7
TGTGCCAGCAGGCCCCTAACAACGGACAGGCCAGACTACGAGCAGTACTTC
CASRPLTTDRPDYEQYF
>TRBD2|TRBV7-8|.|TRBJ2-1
TGTGCCAGCAGCTCCGCCGGGGGGAGCGGGCTATACAATGAGCAGTTCTTC
CASSSAGGSGLYNEQFF
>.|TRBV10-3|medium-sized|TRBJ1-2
TGTGCCATCAGGGTCGGATCCTCCGATGGCTACACCTTC
CAIRVGSSDGYTF
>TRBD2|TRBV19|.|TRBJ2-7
TGTGCCAGTAGTATTAGGACTAGTTGGGACGAGCAGTACTTC
CASSIRTSWDEQYF
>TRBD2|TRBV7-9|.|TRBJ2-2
TGTGCCAGCAGCTTCAGTCTAGCGGGAGTCACCGGGGAGCTGTTTTTT
CASSFSLAGVTGELFF
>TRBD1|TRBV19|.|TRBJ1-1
TGTGCCAGTAGTAAACGGGACAGGGGGCGCTTTGACACTGAAGCTTTCTTT
CASSKRDRGRFDTEAFF
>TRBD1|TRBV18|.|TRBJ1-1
TGTGCCAGCTCACCACGAGTGACAGGGCTTAAGAACACTGAAGCTTTCTTT
CASSPRVTGLKNTEAFF
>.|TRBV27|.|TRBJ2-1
TGTGCCAGCAGTCACCTACCCTACAATGAGCAGTTCTTC
CASSHLPYNEQFF
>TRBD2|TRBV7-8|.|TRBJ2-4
TGTGCCAGCAGTCGACTAGCGGGAGGCAAAAACATTCAGTACTTC
CASSRLAGGKNIQYF
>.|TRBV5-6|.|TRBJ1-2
TGTGCCAGCAGCTTGAGGCGTCGGGGGGCAGGACATAACTATGGCTACACCTTC
CASSLRRRGAGHNYGYTF
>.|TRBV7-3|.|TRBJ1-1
TGTGCCAGCAGCCCGGGGGCGGGGGTTCAGAACACTGAAGCTTTCTTT
CASSPGAGVQNTEAFF
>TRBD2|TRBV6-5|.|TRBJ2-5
TGTGCCAGCAGTACTCCGGGACTAGCGGGAGGGACCCAGTACTTC
CASSTPGLAGGTQYF